This T cell receptor (beta chain) stems from a study of identical twins. One entry per CDR3 protein, called by TCRdb with MiXCR from the 5' RACE reads. The table lists about 890,000 distinct CDR3 sequences, over 9% of them singletons. The germline V gene encodes CDR1 SGHRS and CDR2 YFSETQ. The V end was cut by 0 bases, the J end by 1 base, with 13 bases between. This CDR3 has 16 amino acids. This clonotype was picked up a small number of times. Its antigen is as yet unknown. General study findings and limits: There is a chance that invariant MAIT and iNKT cells partially muddied zero-insertion analyses.

The same data also contributed to another study, on yellow fever vaccine responses in identical twins.

This TCR came from a young woman in good health. V and J are TRBV5-1 and TRBJ2-5; D ambiguous. The source material was PBMCs. The CDR3 loop is CASSLDLLAVQETQYF. CDR3 nucleotides: TGCGCCAGCAGCTTGGATTTGCTGGCGGTCCAAGAGACCCAGTACTTC. Together with reference TRBV5-1 and TRBJ2-5, the CDR3 gives the full variable domain: KAGVTQTPRYLIKTRGQQVTLSCSPISGHRSVSWYQQTPGQGLQFLFEYFSETQRNKGNFPGRFSGRQFSNSRSEMNVSTLELGDSALYLCASSLDLLAVQETQYFGPGTRLLVL.